This T cell receptor (beta chain) was found in a study of T cells expressing NK-cell markers (dated by TCRdb to 2020 to 2022). In terms of the full investigation: TCR beta-chain repertoires were profiled in sorted CD3+CD56+NKG2C+, CD3+CD56+NKG2C- and CD3+CD56-NKG2C+ T-cell subsets from several donors. Among the eight sequenced donors, seven were HCMV-seropositive and one was HCMV-seronegative. The study sequenced eight donors, all healthy volunteers chosen at random: three men and five women. Sequencing of the libraries produced 2 x 150 bp reads on Illumina HiSeq 2000/2500, MiSeq or NextSeq. Points the paper makes about the study in general: In several donors, the dominant CD3+CD56+NKG2C+ clonotypes were found to rank among the top 10 CD8+ clonotypes and to make up about 1.0-7.5% of CD8+ T cells. Those dominant clonotypes were again the most abundant among CD3+CD56-NKG2C+ cells in a handful of donors, at about 25-65%. Whether the expanded NKG2C-expressing T cell clones were specific for HCMV antigens was left unclear.

To note about this clonotype: Its antigen is still unknown.

HCMV serostatus was determined by detecting HCMV-specific IgG in serum with a commercial ELISA kit. Peripheral blood mononuclear cells were isolated from blood by Ficoll density gradient centrifugation. Reading the germline V gene gives CDR1 SGHDN and CDR2 FVKESK. From cysteine to phenylalanine, the CDR3 is 14 amino acids long. The protein alone is recorded here. These reads were obtained on an Illumina HiSeq 2000. TCR beta cDNA libraries were prepared using 5'RACE template switching, which introduced a universal primer site and unique molecular identifiers. cDNA synthesis was primed from the TCR beta constant segment and was followed by two successive PCR amplification steps. The study's own analysis went as follows. Reads were demultiplexed and grouped by UMI with MIGEC, and clonotypes were assembled and quantified with MiTCR. To remove erroneous sequences, TCR cDNA sequences were retained only when supported by two or more reads. The tcR package was used for downstream repertoire analysis, with clonotypes matched between fractions based on CDR3 nucleotide sequence plus V segment. VDJmatch was used to annotate antigen specificity against VDJdb, with one amino acid substitution allowed in CDR3. Based on TCRdb reprocessing of the reads, there is one entry per CDR3 protein sequence, and DNA is missing. What appears here as the V and J calls and clone size reflects TCRdb's work, not the paper's. This sample's table carries about 440,000 distinct CDR3 sequences. 6% to 9.5% of the sample rests with the top ten.

The chain uses TRBV14 and TRBJ1-6. The sequence was obtained from a woman between 18 and 69 years old in good health. Sequencing was performed on blood T cells: a sorted CD56 or NKG2C T cell subset, CD4+ or CD8+ T cells, or bulk PBMC T cells (not recorded which). The CDR3 in this case is CASSQDYGFSPLHF.